These 26 T cell receptor beta chains originate from one sample sequenced in a study of T cell repertoires in cytomegalovirus infection. The antigens of these receptors remain unknown. TCRdb processed the reads anew with MiXCR; each CDR3 protein has one entry. The table has 650,000 to 900,000 distinct CDR3 sequences, just under 30% seen once; the top ten hold over 10%. The sequencing used cultured CD8+ T cells from PBMCs, collected from culture after CMV antigen stimulation. Receptor source: a human donor in good health (CMV status not recorded). Some clones in this sample may be carry-over from other donors' samples.

The genes are TRBV27 and TRBJ2-7; 8 positions match TRBD2. CDR3 length equals 15 residues. Germline trimming cut 3 bases from V and 3 bases from J; bases unmatched to any gene: 7. CDR1 and CDR2 from the germline V gene are MNHEY and SMNVEV (reference sequence). CDR3 DNA sequence: TGTGCCAGCAGTTTTTCCCCGGGAGGGCGCTACGAGCAGTACTTC. It is translated as CASSFSPGGRYEQYF.

This clonotype was seen at least ten times. This rearrangement joins TRBV12-3 or TRBV12-4 to TRBJ1-5; no clear D. With 5 bases removed from V and 0 bases from J, the gap between germline ends came to 8 bases. CDR3 length equals 14 residues. CDR3: CASSPTSSNQPQHF. The CDR3 DNA reads TGTGCCAGCAGTCCCACAAGTAGCAATCAGCCCCAGCATTTT.

A few counts support this clonotype. The chain is built from TRBV6-6 and TRBJ2-3; D remains unclear. Trimming left V 6 bases short and J 3 bases short, with 16 bases between. The germline V gene has CDR1 MNHNY and CDR2 SVGAGI (reference sequence). The CDR3 runs to 15 residues. The CDR3 region is CASSEYKAGTDTQYF. CDR3 DNA: TGTGCCAGCAGCGAATACAAGGCAGGAACAGATACGCAGTATTTT.

This clonotype was seen more than once but under ten times. The chain has TRBV27 and TRBJ2-3, with a tentative D call TRBD2 (6 bases). The CDR3 runs to 15 residues. Germline V gene lookup returns CDR1 MNHEY and CDR2 SMNVEV (reference sequence). Trimming left V 3 bases short and J 6 bases short, with 16 bases between. CDR3 region: CASSLRDLARDTQYF. CDR3 coding DNA: TGTGCCAGCAGTTTGCGGGATTTAGCCCGGGATACGCAGTATTTT.

This clonotype was counted at least ten times. The J gene is TRBJ1-2, the V gene TRBV7-2, with a possible D match to TRBD1 (5 bases). CDR1 and CDR2 from the germline V gene are SGHTA and FQGNSA. The CDR3 spans 12 residues. V dropped 1 base and J dropped 7 bases, with 7 bases sitting between them. The CDR3 nucleotides read TGTGCCAGCAGCTTAGTTGGGGGTGGCTACACCTTC. Its translation is CASSLVGGGYTF.

This clonotype was picked up many times. The chain joins TRBV6-2 or TRBV6-3 to TRBJ1-5, with 8 bases lining up with TRBD1. Germline V CDR1 and CDR2: MNHEY, SVGEGT. The CDR3 is 17 residues long. The V and J ends lost 6 bases and 1 base, in that order; junction bases with no gene match: 11. The CDR3 spells CASSQNRGQGSNQPQHF. DNA for the CDR3: TGTGCCAGCAGCCAAAACCGCGGACAGGGCAGCAATCAGCCCCAGCATTTT.

This clonotype has only a few counts. The chain has TRBV6-5 and TRBJ2-2; D not resolved. This CDR3 has 13 residues. Germline values: CDR1 MNHEY, CDR2 SVGAGI. V was trimmed by 2 bases and J by 5 bases, leaving 6 bases between them. CDR3 amino acids: CASSYIQTGELFF. CDR3 DNA sequence: TGTGCCAGCAGTTACATACAAACCGGGGAGCTGTTTTTT.

The rearrangement links TRBV11-2 to TRBJ2-1; D gene unclear. CDR3 length equals 14 residues. Deletions cut 2 bases from V and 4 bases from J, with 9 bases between. Germline lookup yields CDR1 SGHAT and CDR2 FQNNGV. The CDR3 nucleotides are TGTGCCAGCAGCTTACTCTCAGCTTACAATGAGCAGTTCTTC. As protein: CASSLLSAYNEQFF.

The table lists this clonotype with a few counts. The chain combines TRBV5-4 with TRBJ2-2; D gene ambiguous. The germline V gene has CDR1 SGHNT and CDR2 YYREEE (reference sequence). The CDR3 is made up of 16 amino acids. Between the trimmed V and J ends, which lost 4 bases and 1 base, there was a span of 14 bases. In DNA form, the CDR3 reads TGTGCCAGCAGCCTACGACGAGAACTGAACACCGGGGAGCTGTTTTTT. This translates into CASSLRRELNTGELFF.

In this sample, this clonotype turned up a few times. J is TRBJ2-5 and V is TRBV19, with D hard to call. CDR1 is LNHDA and CDR2 is SQIVND in the germline V gene (reference sequence). Trimming took 3 bases from V and 5 from J, leaving 13 bases between them. CDR3 length equals 14 residues. Here the CDR3 reads CASSIVVGRETQYF. The CDR3, as DNA: TGTGCCAGTAGTATTGTAGTGGGCCGGGAGACCCAGTACTTC.

This clonotype has just a few counts. The chain combines TRBV28 with TRBJ1-2; no reliable D call. The germline V gene has CDR1 MDHEN and CDR2 SYDVKM. The CDR3 has 17 amino acids. V was shortened by 1 base and J by 0 bases, with 15 bases between the two germline ends. CDR3 region: CASSLLTETTANYGYTF. In nucleotides, the CDR3 is TGTGCCAGCAGTTTATTGACGGAAACTACAGCTAACTATGGCTACACCTTC.

This clonotype was observed a handful of times. The V gene is TRBV20-1, the J gene TRBJ2-5; TRBD2 matches at 9 bases. From germline, CDR1 is DFQATT and CDR2 SNEGSKA (reference sequence). The CDR3 covers 18 residues. V lost 0 bases and J lost 0; bases outside the gene matches: 11. In DNA form, the CDR3 reads TGCAGTGCTAGAGATCGGTCTTGGCTAGCGGGGAACCAAGAGACCCAGTACTTC. Translating gives CSARDRSWLAGNQETQYF.

The chain is built from TRBV7-3 and TRBJ2-2; TRBD1 agrees at 9 bases. Unmatched junction bases numbered 18, after V lost 5 bases and J lost 5 bases. CDR3 length: 19 residues. Germline V gene lookup returns CDR1 SGHTA and CDR2 FQGTGA. CDR3 in amino acids: CASSLGINPGQGRTGELFF. The DNA for the CDR3 is TGTGCCAGCAGCCTCGGGATAAACCCGGGACAGGGCCGAACCGGGGAGCTGTTTTTT. Filled out from reference TRBV7-3 and TRBJ2-2, the complete variable domain reads GAGVSQTPSNKVTEKGKYVELRCDPISGHTALYWYRQSLGQGPEFLIYFQGTGAADDSGLPNDRFFAVRPEGSVSTLKIQRTERGDSAVYLCASSLGINPGQGRTGELFFGEGSRLTVL.

This chain connects TRBV4-1 to TRBJ2-1, with a weak D call TRBD2 (5 bases). The V gene's germline CDR1 is MGHRA and CDR2 YSYEKL. Trimming shortened V by 3 bases and J by 6 bases, and 9 bases separated the two germline ends. CDR3 size: 13 residues. The CDR3 sequence: CASSHGESNEQFF. CDR3 DNA: TGCGCCAGCAGCCACGGGGAGAGCAATGAGCAGTTCTTC.

The chain is built from TRBV20-1 and TRBJ2-2, with D perhaps given as TRBD1 or TRBD2 (5 bases each). Trimming removed 1 base at V and 5 bases at J, with 14 bases between. This CDR3 region has 15 residues. The germline gives CDR1 DFQATT, CDR2 SNEGSKA (reference sequence). The chain's CDR3 is CSARVPKWGTGELFF. The CDR3 DNA reads TGCAGTGCTAGAGTACCAAAATGGGGGACCGGGGAGCTGTTTTTT.

A single count supports this clonotype. The V gene is TRBV2, the J gene TRBJ2-3; 9 bases are a match to TRBD1. In germline, CDR1 is SNHLY, CDR2 FYNNEI. The CDR3 is made up of 15 amino acids. Trimming removed 11 bases from V and 2 bases from J; junction bases left unmatched: 11. In DNA form, the CDR3 reads TGTGCCGCCCTCGATCGGGACAGGGACACAGATACGCAGTATTTT. It specifies CAALDRDRDTDTQYF.

This clonotype was seen only a few times. The CDR3 DNA follows: TGCAGTGCTTCTAGCGGGCGGTACAATGAGCAGTTCTTC. Amino acids: CSASSGRYNEQFF. The rearrangement joins TRBV20-1 to TRBJ2-1, with 8 bases lining up with TRBD2. The CDR3 has 13 residues. Germline loops: CDR1 DFQATT, CDR2 SNEGSKA (reference sequence). With V trimmed by 5 bases and J by 4 bases, 4 bases remained unmatched.

The chain couples TRBV7-9 to TRBJ1-1; D gene uncertain. Germline CDR1 SEHNR, CDR2 FQNEAQ (reference sequence). This CDR3 region has 12 residues. V lost 4 bases to trimming and J lost 8 bases, with 11 bases between them. DNA of the CDR3: TGTGCCAGCAGCTCTGCCGCCCGGGAAGCTTTCTTT. Its protein is CASSSAAREAFF.

This chain connects TRBV4-2 to TRBJ2-7, with TRBD2 matching over 8 bases. The germline gives CDR1 LGHNA, CDR2 YNFKEQ. The CDR3 covers 17 residues. The V gene end was trimmed by 0 bases and the J gene end by 0 bases; junction bases not matched to a gene: 7. The CDR3 region has the DNA TGTGCCAGCAGCCAAGAAATCCGCGGGGGGTCCTCCTACGAGCAGTACTTC. Translation: CASSQEIRGGSSYEQYF.

This clonotype turned up a few times. The gene calls are TRBV7-6 and TRBJ1-1, with unresolved D. V was clipped by 5 bases and J by 5 bases, with 15 bases between them. The CDR3 sequence is 14 residues long. The germline V gene has CDR1 SGHVS and CDR2 FNYEAQ. CDR3 sequence: CASSPPGVGTEAFF. The CDR3, as DNA: TGTGCCAGCAGCCCCCCTGGGGTAGGGACTGAAGCTTTCTTT.

This chain's CDR3 is CSATNTEAFF. In DNA form, the CDR3 reads TGCAGTGCTACGAACACTGAAGCTTTCTTT. V usage is TRBV20-1 and J usage is TRBJ1-1, with unresolved D. V was clipped by 4 bases and J by 1 base, with 1 base between them. The CDR3 runs 10 residues. Per germline, CDR1 DFQATT and CDR2 SNEGSKA (reference sequence).

This clonotype was seen only a few times. The V gene is TRBV13, the J gene TRBJ1-1; tentatively, D is TRBD1 (5 bases). The CDR3 contains 16 residues. V was trimmed by 3 bases and J by 10 bases, leaving 24 bases between them. Germline V gene sequence: CDR1 PRHDT, CDR2 FYEKMQ (reference sequence). This CDR3 is CASSLTGTESEDSAFF. The DNA of the CDR3 is TGTGCCAGCAGCTTGACCGGGACTGAGAGTGAAGATTCAGCTTTCTTT. Full variable domain (rest looked up from reference TRBV13 and TRBJ1-1): AAGVIQSPRHLIKEKRETATLKCYPIPRHDTVYWYQQGPGQDPQFLISFYEKMQSDKGSIPDRFSAQQFSDYHSELNMSSLELGDSALYFCASSLTGTESEDSAFFGQGTRLTVV.

This chain links TRBV29-1 with TRBJ2-5; no firm D call. The CDR3 extends over 15 amino acids. V gave up 2 bases and J gave up 3 bases, with 16 bases separating them. Germline V gene sequence: CDR1 SQVTM, CDR2 ANQGSEA. CDR3 residues: CSVESPLGPEETQYF. The CDR3 coding sequence is TGCAGCGTTGAATCCCCTCTTGGGCCTGAAGAGACCCAGTACTTC.

The chain joins TRBV12-3 or TRBV12-4 to TRBJ1-5, with D hard to call. This CDR3 is built from 15 residues. The V gene lost 6 bases and the J gene lost 6 bases, with 18 bases spanning the gap. The CDR3 region has the DNA TGTGCCAGCAGACCCCTAGGGCACGCCGGTCAGCCCCAGCATTTT. Amino acids: CASRPLGHAGQPQHF.

This clonotype was seen a few times. The V call is TRBV6-1, the J call TRBJ1-2; D remains ambiguous. In germline, CDR1 is MNHNS, CDR2 SASEGT. Deletions cut 8 bases from V and 8 bases from J, with 12 bases between. There are 11 residues in the CDR3. CDR3 bases: TGTGCCAGCGGGCCACCTGGGGGCTACACCTTC. It is translated as CASGPPGGYTF.

As DNA, the CDR3 is TGTGCCAGCAATCATGGAGAGACCCAGTACTTC. It codes for CASNHGETQYF. The chain combines TRBV6-5 with TRBJ2-5; no clear D. Trimming cost V 7 bases and J 4 bases, with 7 bases left between them. The length of the CDR3 is 11 residues. Germline V gives CDR1 MNHEY, CDR2 SVGAGI.